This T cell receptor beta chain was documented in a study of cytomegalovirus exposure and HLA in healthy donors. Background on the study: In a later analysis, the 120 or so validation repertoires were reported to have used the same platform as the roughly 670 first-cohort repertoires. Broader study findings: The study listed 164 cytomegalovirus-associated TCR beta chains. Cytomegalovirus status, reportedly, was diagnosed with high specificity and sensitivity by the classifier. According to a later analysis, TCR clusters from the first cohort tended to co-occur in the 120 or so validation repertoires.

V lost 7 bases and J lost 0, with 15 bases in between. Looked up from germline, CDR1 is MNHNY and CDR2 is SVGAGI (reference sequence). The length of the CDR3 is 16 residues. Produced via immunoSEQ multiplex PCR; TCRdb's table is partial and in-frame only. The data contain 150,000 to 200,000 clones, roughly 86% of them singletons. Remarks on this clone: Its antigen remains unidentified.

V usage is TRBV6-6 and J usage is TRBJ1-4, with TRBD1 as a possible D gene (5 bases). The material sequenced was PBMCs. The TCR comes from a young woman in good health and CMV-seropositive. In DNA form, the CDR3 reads TGTGCCAGCATCGCGGGGCAGGGCACAACTAATGAAAAACTGTTTTTT. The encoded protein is CASIAGQGTTNEKLFF.